These 24 T cell receptor beta chains were sequenced from one sample in a study of T cell repertoires in cytomegalovirus infection. TCRdb reprocessed the reads with MiXCR, giving one entry per CDR3 protein. The table lists around 300,000 distinct CDR3 sequences, more than 8% of them singletons. What was sequenced was PBMCs. The origin of the receptors is a human donor in good health (CMV status not recorded). Some clones in this sample may be carry-over from other donors' samples.

V and J are TRBV11-1 and TRBJ1-1; no reliable D call. Germline-derived CDR1 and CDR2 are SGHAT and FQDESV (reference sequence). This CDR3 is built from 14 residues. Between the trimmed V and J ends, which lost 1 base and 2 bases, there was a span of 8 bases. CDR3 amino acids: CASSLELGNTEAFF. In DNA form, the CDR3 reads TGTGCCAGCAGCTTAGAATTGGGAAACACTGAAGCTTTCTTT.

The rearrangement links TRBV7-9 to TRBJ1-6, with 7 bases matching TRBD1. The CDR3 totals 15 residues. Germline CDR1 is SEHNR and CDR2 is FQNEAQ (reference sequence). V lost 5 bases, J lost 10 bases, and 11 bases stayed unmatched. CDR3: CASSEPRDSGSPLHF. CDR3 sequence (DNA): TGTGCCAGCAGCGAGCCCCGGGACAGCGGGTCACCCCTCCACTTT.

Many counts were recorded for this clonotype. V and J are TRBV7-2 and TRBJ2-7, with 11 bases lining up with TRBD2. CDR1 is SGHTA, CDR2 FQGNSA, per germline. The CDR3 spans 17 residues. Trimming removed 0 bases from V and 4 bases from J; junction bases left unmatched: 8. Written as DNA, the CDR3 is TGTGCCAGCAGCTTAGCACCAACTAGCGGGAGTCGTTACGAGCAGTACTTC. It codes for CASSLAPTSGSRYEQYF.

As regards this clonotype: A single base separates this from a much larger clone, so it may be a read error. DNA of the CDR3: TGTGCCAGCAGCCGGGACCCAACTAATGAAAAACTGTTTTTT. It encodes CASSRDPTNEKLFF. The rearrangement links TRBV7-6 to TRBJ1-4; TRBD1 is a possible D gene (5 bases). The CDR3 contains 14 residues. The V gene's germline CDR1 is SGHVS and CDR2 FNYEAQ. V was trimmed by 5 bases and J by 0 bases, leaving 7 bases between them.

This clonotype was found many times. The CDR3 bases are TGTGCCAGCAGATACTCCACCGGGACGGGGGCTTTCTTT. It is translated as CASRYSTGTGAFF. This chain connects TRBV12-3 or TRBV12-4 to TRBJ1-1, with D possibly being TRBD1 (5 bases). The V end was cut by 6 bases, the J end by 11 bases, with 19 bases between. This CDR3 region has 13 residues.

V usage is TRBV30 and J usage is TRBJ2-1; possibly TRBD1 or TRBD2 for D (6 bases each). V was shortened by 0 bases and J by 9 bases, with 18 bases between the two germline ends. The CDR3 is made up of 15 amino acids. Germline V gene sequence: CDR1 GTSNPN, CDR2 SVGIG (reference sequence). The CDR3 spells CAWSVLGRGPGEQFF. As DNA, the CDR3 is TGTGCCTGGAGTGTTTTGGGCCGGGGGCCCGGTGAGCAGTTCTTC.

Turning to this clonotype: This could be a read error, since a much larger clone is one nucleotide away. V usage is TRBV6-5 and J usage is TRBJ2-3; 9 bases are a match to TRBD2. J gave up 7 bases and V 5 bases, and 19 bases lay outside the gene matches. The CDR3 spans 18 residues. Per germline, CDR1 MNHEY and CDR2 SVGAGI. DNA of the CDR3: TGTGCCAGCAGTCGACGGAGGCGTGCGGGAGGGCCATGGCATACGCAGTATTTT. As protein: CASSRRRRAGGPWHTQYF.

This clonotype has a handful of counts. V usage is TRBV20-1 and J usage is TRBJ2-3, with 7 bases aligning to TRBD2. Germline assignment: CDR1 DFQATT and CDR2 SNEGSKA (reference sequence). The CDR3 contains 17 residues. Germline trimming cut 2 bases from V and 2 bases from J; bases unmatched to any gene: 13. The CDR3: CSARTGWGGLNTDTQYF. CDR3 in DNA: TGCAGTGCTAGAACGGGGTGGGGGGGACTAAACACAGATACGCAGTATTTT.

This clonotype was counted between two and nine times. The genes are TRBV25-1 and TRBJ1-3; D unclear. Germline CDR1 and CDR2: MGHDK and SYGVNS. The length of the CDR3 is 16 residues. The germline V and J ends were trimmed by 1 base and 0 bases, with 10 bases remaining between them. The CDR3: CASSESRPRSGNTIYF. In nucleotides, the CDR3 is TGTGCCAGCAGTGAATCCAGGCCTCGCTCTGGAAACACCATATATTTT.

This clonotype was found a few times. J is TRBJ2-2 and V is TRBV7-8, with TRBD1 identical over 7 bases. V lost 5 bases to trimming and J lost 5 bases; unmatched junction nucleotides: 8. This CDR3 region has 15 residues. CDR1 SGHVS and CDR2 FQNEAQ come from the germline V gene. The CDR3: CASSQQGKGTGELFF. The CDR3 nucleotides read TGTGCCAGCAGCCAACAGGGGAAGGGGACCGGGGAGCTGTTTTTT.

In this sample, this clonotype turned up many times. The chain is built from TRBV7-2 and TRBJ1-2, with a possible D match to TRBD1 (5 bases). Germline CDR1 and CDR2: SGHTA and FQGNSA. The ends were cut back, 1 base at V and 0 bases at J, with 6 bases in the middle. The CDR3 totals 14 residues. CDR3: CASSLVTANYGYTF. Here the CDR3 DNA reads TGTGCCAGCAGCTTAGTGACAGCTAACTATGGCTACACCTTC.

Notes on this clonotype: A much larger clone sits a single nucleotide away, making a read error possible. The V call is TRBV7-3, the J call TRBJ2-3, with TRBD2 identical over 8 bases. Per the germline V gene, CDR1 is SGHTA and CDR2 is FQGTGA. CDR3 length equals 15 residues. In DNA, the CDR3 is TGTGCCAGCAGCTCGGTAGCGGGGATTCGCGATACGCAGTCTTTT. It codes for CASSSVAGIRDTQSF. Based on the CDR3 plus reference TRBV7-3 and TRBJ2-3, the full variable domain is GAGVSQTPSNKVTEKGKYVELRCDPISGHTALYWYRQSLGQGPEFLIYFQGTGAADDSGLPNDRFFAVRPEGSVSTLKIQRTERGDSAVYLCASSSVAGIRDTQSFGPGTRLTVL.

This clonotype came up many times. The chain is built from TRBV7-8 and TRBJ1-2; 8 positions agree with TRBD1. This CDR3 has 16 residues. V shed 5 bases and J 0 bases; nucleotides not matched to a gene: 8. Germline CDR1 is SGHVS and CDR2 is FQNEAQ. The CDR3 DNA reads TGTGCCAGCAGCCTTCGGACAGGGAATACTAACTATGGCTACACCTTC. This encodes CASSLRTGNTNYGYTF.

This clonotype has only a few counts. The chain combines TRBV7-6 with TRBJ2-1; D not resolved. The V gene lost 1 base and the J gene lost 6 bases, with 10 bases spanning the gap. This CDR3 is built from 14 residues. Germline V gives CDR1 SGHVS, CDR2 FNYEAQ. The CDR3 here is CASSLERAANEQFF. CDR3 nucleotides: TGTGCCAGCAGCTTAGAAAGGGCGGCCAATGAGCAGTTCTTC.

There are many counts of this clonotype. The chain uses TRBV7-2 and TRBJ2-7, with 9 bases fitting TRBD2. The length of the CDR3 is 13 residues. Unmatched junction bases numbered 0, after V lost 1 base and J lost 5 bases. The V gene's germline CDR1 is SGHTA and CDR2 FQGNSA. The CDR3 spells CASSLVAGDEQYF. Written as DNA, the CDR3 is TGTGCCAGCAGCTTAGTAGCGGGGGACGAGCAGTACTTC.

This clonotype was counted at least ten times. The genes are TRBV7-3 and TRBJ2-2; D gene unclear. CDR3 size: 13 residues. Trimming stripped 5 bases from V and 4 bases from J, with 8 bases between. Germline assignment: CDR1 SGHTA and CDR2 FQGTGA. The CDR3: CASSLYITGELFF. DNA for the CDR3: TGTGCCAGCAGCCTCTATATCACCGGGGAGCTGTTTTTT.

This clonotype was counted ten times or more. The chain links TRBV15 to TRBJ1-4; no clear D gene. CDR1 and CDR2 (germline): LNHNV, YYDKDF (reference sequence). The CDR3 spans 14 residues. V shed 8 bases and J shed 8 bases, with 18 bases lying between them. The CDR3 DNA reads as TGTGCCACCGGCGTCTTCGGTTCCCAAGAAAAACTGTTTTTT. Protein sequence: CATGVFGSQEKLFF. The whole variable domain, remainder taken from reference TRBV15 and TRBJ1-4, is DAMVIQNPRYQVTQFGKPVTLSCSQTLNHNVMYWYQQKSSQAPKLLFHYYDKDFNNEADTPDNFQSRRPNTSFCFLDIRSPGLGDTAMYLCATGVFGSQEKLFFGSGTQLSVL.

This clonotype was picked up many times. The chain is built from TRBV11-2 and TRBJ1-1; D is uncertain. The V end was cut by 7 bases, the J end by 5 bases, with 20 bases between. From germline, CDR1 is SGHAT and CDR2 FQNNGV. There are 15 residues in the CDR3. CDR3 coding DNA: TGTGCCAGCACCCCACAAGTCGTTGGGATGACTGAAGCTTTCTTT. Amino acid sequence: CASTPQVVGMTEAFF.

The table lists this clonotype with many counts. This rearrangement joins TRBV7-2 to TRBJ2-7; TRBD2 is a possible D gene (5 bases). This CDR3 comprises 16 residues. Trimming left V 6 bases short and J 0 bases short, with 18 bases between. Germline V gene data show CDR1 as SGHTA and CDR2 as FQGNSA. This CDR3 reads CASSRGGPLSSYEQYF. The CDR3 nucleotides read TGTGCCAGCAGTCGTGGCGGGCCGCTGAGCTCCTACGAGCAGTACTTC.

V is TRBV24-1 and J is TRBJ2-7; 10 bases agree with TRBD1. The CDR3 is 15 amino acids. J was trimmed by 2 bases and V by 3 bases; bases with no gene match: 3. The V gene's germline CDR1 is KGHDR and CDR2 SFDVKD. The CDR3 sequence: CATSDPGQGAYEQYF. DNA for the CDR3: TGTGCCACCAGTGATCCCGGACAGGGGGCCTACGAGCAGTACTTC.

In this sample, this clonotype turned up a few times. The chain recombines TRBV12-5 with TRBJ1-2; 12 bases are a match to TRBD1. Germline V gene data show CDR1 as LGHNT and CDR2 as FRNRAP. J lost 7 bases, V lost 4 bases, and 10 bases had no gene match. The CDR3 covers 16 residues. The DNA for the CDR3 is TGTGCTAGTGGTTATGAACCGGGACAGGGGGCATCTGGCTACACCTTC. This gives the protein CASGYEPGQGASGYTF.

This clonotype showed up many times. The gene calls are TRBV7-2 and TRBJ1-5; D call uncertain. Germline assignment: CDR1 SGHTA and CDR2 FQGNSA. V was cut by 4 bases and J by 0 bases, with 7 bases left in between. The CDR3 extends over 14 amino acids. DNA of the CDR3: TGTGCCAGCAGCTATGGGCATAGCAATCAGCCCCAGCATTTT. The encoded protein is CASSYGHSNQPQHF.

This clonotype came up many times. The gene calls are TRBV7-8 and TRBJ2-7; possible D gene TRBD2, 5 bases. V shed 11 bases and J shed 1 base, with 6 bases lying between them. Germline assignment: CDR1 SGHVS and CDR2 FQNEAQ. CDR3 size: 10 residues. The CDR3 DNA reads TGTGCCTCGGGGTCCTACGAGCAGTACTTC. Protein sequence: CASGSYEQYF. Supplemented by reference TRBV7-8 and TRBJ2-7, the full variable domain reads GAGVSQSPRYKVAKRGQDVALRCDPISGHVSLFWYQQALGQGPEFLTYFQNEAQLDKSGLPSDRFFAERPEGSVSTLKIQRTQQEDSAVYLCASGSYEQYFGPGTRLTVT.

This clonotype was counted only a few times. The gene calls are TRBV6-2 or TRBV6-3 and TRBJ1-5, with TRBD1 matching over 7 bases. CDR3 length: 13 residues. Unmatched junction bases numbered 6, after V lost 6 bases and J lost 7 bases. In germline, CDR1 is MNHEY, CDR2 SVGEGT. CDR3 nucleotide sequence: TGTGCCAGCAGCGACAGGGAGAAACAGCCCCAGCATTTT. The encoded protein is CASSDREKQPQHF.